These 32 T cell receptor beta chains were all obtained from the same sample, sequenced in a study of T cells in Graves' hyperthyroidism and ophthalmopathy. Regions amplified from RNA transcripts were the TCR beta CDR3 regions. Researchers ran a first-round RT-PCR on the TCR CDR3 using the HTBI primer set. TCRdb used MiXCR to reprocess the multiplex PCR reads, holding one entry per CDR3 protein. Of approximately 690,000 distinct CDR3 sequences listed, roughly 15% are singletons. Input material: blood. The receptors derive from a woman aged 45-60 years with Graves' ophthalmopathy.

This chain joins TRBV6-5 and TRBJ2-5; 7 bases map to TRBD2. This CDR3 is built from 16 residues. The germline V gene has CDR1 MNHEY and CDR2 SVGAGI. Trimming removed 2 bases from V and 0 bases from J; junction bases left unmatched: 6. The CDR3 sequence: CASSYGRGINQETQYF. Here the CDR3 DNA reads TGTGCCAGCAGTTACGGGAGGGGCATAAACCAAGAGACCCAGTACTTC.

This clonotype has more than one count but fewer than ten. The chain recombines TRBV28 with TRBJ2-7; 9 nucleotides line up with TRBD2. After removal of 6 bases from V and 1 base from J, the junction contained 4 bases not matched to a gene. The CDR3 is made up of 14 amino acids. Germline V gene data show CDR1 as MDHEN and CDR2 as SYDVKM. CDR3 protein: CASSRTSVSYEQYF. For the CDR3, the DNA is TGTGCCAGCAGCCGGACTAGCGTATCCTACGAGCAGTACTTC.

This clonotype was seen repeatedly, ten times or more. V usage is TRBV11-3 and J usage is TRBJ2-5; 14 bases are shared with TRBD2. V was pared by 6 bases and J by 1 base, with 10 bases of the junction left unmatched. CDR1 SGHNT and CDR2 YENEEA come from the germline V gene. The CDR3 length is 18 residues. CDR3 DNA: TGTGCCAGCAGTAGAGGGAGACTAGCGGGGGGGCTCCAAGAGACCCAGTACTTC. Translated: CASSRGRLAGGLQETQYF.

This clonotype was detected many times. CDR3 nucleotide sequence: TGCGCCAGCAGCTTGTTGAGGGGACAGGGAGCAAACGAGCAGTACTTC. Translated, it gives CASSLLRGQGANEQYF. The chain combines TRBV5-1 with TRBJ2-7, with 9 bases fitting TRBD1. V gave up 1 base and J gave up 5 bases; unmatched junction bases: 10. CDR3 length: 16 residues. Germline V gene lookup returns CDR1 SGHRS and CDR2 YFSETQ.

This clonotype has just a few counts. V and J are TRBV11-2 and TRBJ1-3, with TRBD1 matching over 8 bases. The CDR3 contains 16 residues. Trimming cost V 4 bases and J 1 base; bases outside gene matches: 6. Germline V gives CDR1 SGHAT, CDR2 FQNNGV. The CDR3 coding sequence is TGTGCCAGCAGCTCCGACAGGGGTAGATCTGGAAACACCATATATTTT. Protein sequence: CASSSDRGRSGNTIYF.

At least ten counts were recorded for this clonotype. The chain employs TRBV18 and TRBJ1-2; 9 bases agree with TRBD1. The CDR3 runs 14 residues. The trim removed 4 bases at V and 8 bases at J, leaving 8 bases unmatched. Per the germline V gene, CDR1 is KGHSH and CDR2 is LQKENI. CDR3 bases: TGTGCCAGCTCACTGGACAGGGGAAGAGACGGCTACACCTTC. Its protein is CASSLDRGRDGYTF.

This clonotype was seen ten or more times. The J gene is TRBJ1-1, the V gene TRBV7-2, with D hard to call. V shed 7 bases and J shed 1 base, with 10 bases lying between them. The CDR3 runs 13 residues. Looked up from germline, CDR1 is SGHTA and CDR2 is FQGNSA. CDR3 in DNA: TGTGCCAGCATCAAGACTGAGAACACTGAAGCTTTCTTT. This sequence encodes CASIKTENTEAFF.

The V call is TRBV10-3, the J call TRBJ2-3, with D hard to call. Germline lookup yields CDR1 ENHRY and CDR2 SYGVKD. The CDR3 consists of 15 residues. The V gene lost 0 bases and the J gene lost 0 bases, with 7 bases spanning the gap. The CDR3 region is CAISESEVSTDTQYF. DNA of the CDR3: TGTGCCATCAGTGAGTCTGAGGTTAGCACAGATACGCAGTATTTT.

The gene calls are TRBV25-1 and TRBJ2-3; no firm D call. Per germline, CDR1 MGHDK and CDR2 SYGVNS. V shed 1 base and J shed 4 bases, with 6 bases lying between them. The CDR3 covers 13 residues. This CDR3 is CASSELVADTQYF. In nucleotides, the CDR3 is TGTGCCAGCAGTGAATTGGTGGCAGATACGCAGTATTTT.

This clonotype was recorded at least ten times. This chain connects TRBV6-5 to TRBJ2-3; 8 positions match TRBD1. Germline loops: CDR1 MNHEY, CDR2 SVGAGI. This CDR3 spans 15 amino acids. The V and J ends lost 0 bases and 6 bases, in that order; junction bases with no gene match: 5. CDR3 sequence (DNA): TGTGCCAGCAGTTACTCTGGACAGGGAATCGATACGCAGTATTTT. The encoded protein is CASSYSGQGIDTQYF.

The V and J genes are TRBV20-1 and TRBJ1-1; tentatively, D is TRBD1 (5 bases). The V gene's germline CDR1 is DFQATT and CDR2 SNEGSKA (reference sequence). V lost 6 bases to trimming and J lost 0 bases, with 11 bases between them. CDR3 length: 13 residues. CDR3 amino acids: CSAEGRMNTEAFF. DNA of the CDR3: TGCAGTGCAGAGGGACGAATGAACACTGAAGCTTTCTTT.

This clonotype was counted ten times or more. CDR3 DNA sequence: TGTGCCAGCAGTTTATCGGGGACAGCTACCTACAATGAGCAGTTCTTC. It specifies CASSLSGTATYNEQFF. The chain has TRBV27 and TRBJ2-1, with TRBD1 identical over 7 bases. V shed 0 bases, J shed 2 bases, and the junction held 4 bases outside the gene matches. The CDR3 totals 16 residues. Germline V gene sequence: CDR1 MNHEY, CDR2 SMNVEV (reference sequence).

This clonotype was seen many times. This rearrangement joins TRBV6-1 to TRBJ2-1, with 9 bases matching TRBD2. The CDR3 sequence is 16 residues long. With 5 bases clipped from V and 3 bases from J, the junction kept 8 bases outside the gene matches. Per germline, CDR1 MNHNS and CDR2 SASEGT. The CDR3 nucleotides are TGTGCCAGCAGTTCGACCCTAGCGGGAAACTACAATGAGCAGTTCTTC. Translation gives CASSSTLAGNYNEQFF.

Many counts were recorded for this clonotype. The chain carries TRBV7-2 and TRBJ1-2; D gene uncertain. Germline loops: CDR1 SGHTA, CDR2 FQGNSA. The CDR3 runs to 16 residues. Trimming took off 2 bases at V and 0 bases at J, with 13 bases between the two ends. CDR3 loop: CASSLFPPQANYGYTF. The CDR3 bases are TGTGCCAGCAGCTTATTCCCCCCCCAGGCTAACTATGGCTACACCTTC.

This clonotype was found many times. This rearrangement joins TRBV5-1 to TRBJ1-2; the D gene is possibly TRBD1 (5 bases). The CDR3 consists of 12 residues. From germline, CDR1 is SGHRS and CDR2 YFSETQ. The ends were cut back, 3 bases at V and 8 bases at J, with 11 bases in the middle. As DNA, the CDR3 is TGCGCCAGCAGCTCCCAGGGAGACGGCTACACCTTC. Protein: CASSSQGDGYTF.

As concerns this clonotype: A read error may produce the germline difference seen at one junction end. The CDR3: CASSRPGDSKTGELFF. In nucleotides, the CDR3 is TGTGCCAGCAGTCGGCCGGGGGATTCGAAGACCGGGGAGCTGTTTTTT. The chain carries TRBV27 and TRBJ2-2, with D possibly matching TRBD2 (6 bases). Germline V gives CDR1 MNHEY, CDR2 SMNVEV (reference sequence). The CDR3 consists of 16 residues.

This clonotype was detected a few times. The chain has TRBV5-1 and TRBJ1-1; no clear D. The germline gives CDR1 SGHRS, CDR2 YFSETQ. This CDR3 has 14 amino acids. The V end was cut by 0 bases, the J end by 1 base, with 7 bases between. The CDR3 DNA reads as TGCGCCAGCAGCTTGGACAGCACGAACACTGAAGCTTTCTTT. Protein: CASSLDSTNTEAFF.

This clonotype was observed many times. The V and J genes are TRBV5-1 and TRBJ1-1, with D tentatively TRBD1 (5 bases). The CDR3 has 15 amino acids. Germline values: CDR1 SGHRS, CDR2 YFSETQ. With 0 bases removed from V and 2 bases from J, the gap between germline ends came to 11 bases. CDR3 in amino acids: CASSLAKTVNTEAFF. For the CDR3, the DNA is TGCGCCAGCAGCTTGGCCAAGACAGTAAACACTGAAGCTTTCTTT.

This clonotype was observed many times. The rearrangement uses TRBV30 and TRBJ1-1; weak D call: TRBD1 (6 bases). The length of the CDR3 is 16 residues. V was pared by 5 bases and J by 1 base, with 20 bases between. CDR1 is GTSNPN and CDR2 is SVGIG in the germline V gene (reference sequence). CDR3 region: CAWSTGLSYRNTEAFF. CDR3 coding DNA: TGTGCCTGGTCAACAGGGTTAAGTTATCGGAACACTGAAGCTTTCTTT.

This clonotype appeared many times. The CDR3, as DNA: TGTGCCAGCAGTTTGGGACTAGCGGGCACCGGGGAGCTGTTTTTT. Protein sequence: CASSLGLAGTGELFF. This chain links TRBV12-3 or TRBV12-4 with TRBJ2-2, with 12 bases that match TRBD2. This CDR3 region has 15 residues. The V and J ends lost 3 bases and 4 bases, in that order; junction bases with no gene match: 0.

This clonotype has ten or more counts. The V gene is TRBV29-1, the J gene TRBJ2-3, with 8 bases fitting TRBD2. Germline CDR1 and CDR2: SQVTM and ANQGSEA. This CDR3 comprises 16 residues. V shed 3 bases, J shed 3 bases, and the junction held 11 bases outside the gene matches. The CDR3 coding sequence is TGCAGCGTTGAGGGTCGCGGGAGGACAAGGACAGATACGCAGTATTTT. Its translation is CSVEGRGRTRTDTQYF.

The table lists this clonotype with many counts. This sequence joins TRBV2 and TRBJ2-1; D gene unclear. Germline V lookup: CDR1 SNHLY, CDR2 FYNNEI. The V end was cut by 6 bases, the J end by 7 bases, with 19 bases between. The CDR3 length is 15 residues. In nucleotides, the CDR3 is TGTGCCAGCAGCCGATCGGTGGCTAGAAGTAATGAGCAGTTCTTC. This codes for CASSRSVARSNEQFF.

This clonotype was recorded a few times. This chain joins TRBV14 and TRBJ2-5, with D perhaps TRBD2 (6 bases). V lost 3 bases and J lost 7, with 24 bases in between. This CDR3 has 17 amino acids. Germline CDR1 reads SGHDN; CDR2 reads FVKESK. The CDR3 spells CASSQEQLSEGLGTQYF. Written as DNA, the CDR3 is TGTGCCAGCAGCCAGGAACAGTTGTCGGAGGGCCTGGGGACCCAGTACTTC.

This clonotype showed up many times. This rearrangement joins TRBV7-9 to TRBJ2-1; TRBD2 agrees at 8 bases. With V trimmed by 2 bases and J by 1 base, 16 bases remained unmatched. The CDR3 is 20 amino acids. From germline, CDR1 is SEHNR and CDR2 FQNEAQ (reference sequence). The CDR3 protein is CASSLSRLAGGRSSYNEQFF. In nucleotides, the CDR3 is TGTGCCAGCAGCTTATCCAGATTGGCGGGAGGCCGTTCTTCCTACAATGAGCAGTTCTTC.

This clonotype was picked up many times. The chain links TRBV28 to TRBJ2-2; 11 bases fit TRBD2. Germline lookup yields CDR1 MDHEN and CDR2 SYDVKM. V gave up 5 bases and J gave up 4 bases; unmatched junction bases: 3. The CDR3 runs to 15 residues. The CDR3 coding sequence is TGTGCCAGCAGTCACGGACTAGCGGGCACCGGGGAGCTGTTTTTT. Amino acids: CASSHGLAGTGELFF.

This clonotype was counted many times. The chain is built from TRBV20-1 and TRBJ2-5; D is uncertain. The V and J ends lost 3 bases and 1 base respectively, with 12 bases between them. Per germline, CDR1 DFQATT and CDR2 SNEGSKA (reference sequence). The length of the CDR3 is 14 residues. In nucleotides, the CDR3 is TGCAGTGCTAGTCGGCTGACACTCCAAGAGACCCAGTACTTC. It is translated as CSASRLTLQETQYF.

J is TRBJ2-1 and V is TRBV12-3 or TRBV12-4, with D hard to call. V was shortened by 4 bases and J by 8 bases, with 6 bases between the two germline ends. This CDR3 comprises 11 residues. The CDR3 here is CASSSGDEQFF. The CDR3 DNA reads TGTGCCAGCAGTTCCGGTGATGAGCAGTTCTTC.

This clonotype was found many times. The chain is built from TRBV28 and TRBJ2-7; TRBD2 matches at 8 bases. The length of the CDR3 is 14 residues. V lost 1 base and J lost 3; bases outside the gene matches: 2. The germline V gene has CDR1 MDHEN and CDR2 SYDVKM. Here the CDR3 reads CASSLFSGNYEQYF. The CDR3 DNA is TGTGCCAGCAGTTTATTTAGCGGGAACTACGAGCAGTACTTC. The full variable domain, rest sourced from reference TRBV28 and TRBJ2-7, is DVKVTQSSRYLVKRTGEKVFLECVQDMDHENMFWYRQDPGLGLRLIYFSYDVKMKEKGDIPEGYSVSREKKERFSLILESASTNQTSMYLCASSLFSGNYEQYFGPGTRLTVT.

This clonotype was found many times. The chain employs TRBV30 and TRBJ1-1, with no clear D. From germline, CDR1 is GTSNPN and CDR2 SVGIG (reference sequence). Trimming took 3 bases from V and 1 from J, leaving 9 bases between them. This CDR3 comprises 13 residues. CDR3 sequence reads: CAWRPTRNTEAFF. The CDR3 nucleotides read TGTGCCTGGAGGCCCACAAGGAACACTGAAGCTTTCTTT.

This sequence joins TRBV2 and TRBJ2-6; maybe TRBD2 (5 bases). V shed 7 bases and J shed 2 bases, with 18 bases lying between them. Germline loops: CDR1 SNHLY, CDR2 FYNNEI. CDR3 length: 17 amino acids. The CDR3 sequence is CASTNLGFGAGANVLTF. The CDR3 nucleotides are TGTGCCAGCACCAACCTCGGGTTCGGGGCTGGGGCCAACGTCCTGACTTTC. The full variable domain, in which reference TRBV2 and TRBJ2-6 provide the parts outside the CDR3, is EPEVTQTPSHQVTQMGQEVILRCVPISNHLYFYWYRQILGQKVEFLVSFYNNEISEKSEIFDDQFSVERPDGSNFTLKIRSTKLEDSAMYFCASTNLGFGAGANVLTFGAGSRLTVL.

This clonotype showed up many times. This chain connects TRBV5-1 to TRBJ2-7, with 8 bases fitting TRBD2. CDR1 is SGHRS and CDR2 is YFSETQ in the germline V gene. This CDR3 has 17 amino acids. V lost 4 bases to trimming and J lost 2 bases; unmatched junction nucleotides: 14. For the CDR3, the DNA is TGCGCCAGCAGCGGGAACCCTCTAGCGGGCCGTCCCTACGAGCAGTACTTC. Protein product: CASSGNPLAGRPYEQYF.

Many counts were recorded for this clonotype. The rearrangement uses TRBV4-1 and TRBJ2-1; D not certain. Trimming left V 1 base short and J 0 bases short, with 13 bases between. Per germline, CDR1 MGHRA and CDR2 YSYEKL. The CDR3 loop spans 17 amino acids. The CDR3 nucleotides are TGCGCCAGCAGCCAAGGCTCGCAGCGAAGCTCCTACAATGAGCAGTTCTTC. Protein product: CASSQGSQRSSYNEQFF.